These T cell receptor beta chains were read from a single sample in a study of T-cell memory formation after mild COVID-19. TCRdb processed the 5' RACE reads anew with MiXCR; each CDR3 protein has one entry. Here the sample spans 200,000 to 250,000 distinct CDR3 sequences, roughly 10% being singletons. Sequencing was carried out using PBMCs or a T cell subset sorted from them (not recorded which). The receptors originated from a man in his late teens or twenties who had mild COVID-19 (a few samples of this study predate the infection). Cell type and time point are not known. The CDR3 runs from the conserved cysteine through the conserved F or W. D genes are given only for firm matches. Some rows have no size entry. The others give once, few or many, or a class for an expanded clone.

clone_size: .
j_call: TRBJ2-1
d_call: TRBD1
v_call: TRBV6-6
cdr3_aa: CASRTGTVNEQFF
cdr3_nt: TGTGCCAGCAGAACTGGGACAGTCAATGAGCAGTTCTTC

clone_size: .
j_call: TRBJ2-3
d_call: .
v_call: TRBV29-1
cdr3_aa: CSVARQGKDTQYF
cdr3_nt: TGCAGCGTTGCCCGGCAGGGGAAAGATACGCAGTATTTT

clone_size: few
j_call: TRBJ1-4
d_call: .
v_call: TRBV7-9
cdr3_aa: CASSQFSRANEKLFF
cdr3_nt: TGTGCCAGCAGCCAATTTTCCAGGGCTAATGAAAAACTGTTTTTT

clone_size: few
j_call: TRBJ2-2
d_call: TRBD1
v_call: TRBV4-1
cdr3_aa: CASSLPGGEELFF
cdr3_nt: TGCGCCAGCAGCCTCCCAGGGGGAGAGGAGCTGTTTTTT

clone_size: .
j_call: TRBJ2-5
d_call: TRBD2
v_call: TRBV4-2
cdr3_aa: CASSQVPSGGAGKTQYF
cdr3_nt: TGTGCCAGCAGCCAAGTCCCGAGCGGGGGGGCGGGAAAGACCCAGTACTTC

clone_size: many
j_call: TRBJ2-3
d_call: .
v_call: TRBV7-9
cdr3_aa: CASSSNREVTDTQYF
cdr3_nt: TGTGCCAGCAGCTCCAACAGGGAAGTCACAGATACGCAGTATTTT

clone_size: .
j_call: TRBJ2-1
d_call: .
v_call: TRBV7-8
cdr3_aa: CASSFNGAGYEQFF
cdr3_nt: TGTGCCAGCAGCTTTAACGGGGCCGGGTATGAGCAGTTCTTC

clone_size: .
j_call: TRBJ2-2
d_call: .
v_call: TRBV5-1
cdr3_aa: CASSLGETGELFF
cdr3_nt: TGCGCCAGCAGCCTGGGGGAGACCGGGGAGCTGTTTTTT

clone_size: few
j_call: TRBJ1-1
d_call: .
v_call: TRBV10-3
cdr3_aa: CAIRGEGTEAFF
cdr3_nt: TGTGCCATCAGGGGGGAGGGAACTGAAGCTTTCTTT

clone_size: many
j_call: TRBJ1-4
d_call: TRBD1
v_call: TRBV5-1
cdr3_aa: CASSLGGTGDEKLFF
cdr3_nt: TGCGCCAGCAGCCTAGGGGGGACAGGGGACGAAAAACTGTTTTTT

clone_size: many
j_call: TRBJ2-1
d_call: .
v_call: TRBV11-3
cdr3_aa: CASSLTAGAYNEQFF
cdr3_nt: TGTGCCAGCAGCCTAACGGCGGGGGCGTACAATGAGCAGTTCTTC

clone_size: .
j_call: TRBJ2-3
d_call: .
v_call: TRBV11-2
cdr3_aa: CASSLGGAPGTDTQYF
cdr3_nt: TGTGCCAGCAGCTTGGGGGGGGCTCCCGGCACAGATACGCAGTATTTT

clone_size: .
j_call: TRBJ2-7
d_call: .
v_call: TRBV5-1
cdr3_aa: CASSLVGGSYEQYF
cdr3_nt: TGCGCCAGCAGCTTGGTAGGGGGCTCCTACGAGCAGTACTTC

clone_size: .
j_call: TRBJ2-1
d_call: .
v_call: TRBV2
cdr3_aa: CASSYGVSEQFF
cdr3_nt: TGTGCCAGCAGTTACGGTGTTAGTGAGCAGTTCTTC

clone_size: .
j_call: TRBJ2-5
d_call: TRBD1
v_call: TRBV28
cdr3_aa: CASSLGQGMWETQYF
cdr3_nt: TGTGCCAGCAGTTTAGGACAGGGAATGTGGGAGACCCAGTACTTC

clone_size: few
j_call: TRBJ2-3
d_call: .
v_call: TRBV6-5
cdr3_aa: CASSYGGGLSTDTQYF
cdr3_nt: TGTGCCAGCAGTTACGGAGGGGGGCTGAGCACAGATACGCAGTATTTT

clone_size: .
j_call: TRBJ2-7
d_call: .
v_call: TRBV18
cdr3_aa: CASSTSGYEQYF
cdr3_nt: TGTGCCAGCTCAACCTCAGGCTACGAGCAGTACTTC

clone_size: few
j_call: TRBJ2-4
d_call: TRBD1
v_call: TRBV10-3
cdr3_aa: CAISESKGQGNIQYF
cdr3_nt: TGTGCCATCAGTGAGTCGAAGGGACAGGGAAACATTCAGTACTTC

clone_size: few
j_call: TRBJ2-5
d_call: .
v_call: TRBV6-5
cdr3_aa: CASRPQGSGTQYF
cdr3_nt: TGTGCCAGCAGGCCACAGGGCTCAGGGACCCAGTACTTC

clone_size: .
j_call: TRBJ2-3
d_call: TRBD2
v_call: TRBV5-1
cdr3_aa: CASSWYSGGAADTQYF
cdr3_nt: TGCGCCAGCAGCTGGTATAGCGGGGGGGCCGCAGATACGCAGTATTTT

clone_size: few
j_call: TRBJ2-1
d_call: .
v_call: TRBV6-2/TRBV6-3
cdr3_aa: CASSYSTRFSYNEQFF
cdr3_nt: TGTGCCAGCAGTTACTCGACTAGATTCTCCTACAATGAGCAGTTCTTC

clone_size: .
j_call: TRBJ1-2
d_call: .
v_call: TRBV20-1
cdr3_aa: CSARVGLGYGYTF
cdr3_nt: TGCAGTGCTAGGGTGGGGCTGGGTTATGGCTACACCTTC

clone_size: many
j_call: TRBJ2-1
d_call: .
v_call: TRBV12-3/TRBV12-4
cdr3_aa: CASTTPGQSYNEQFF
cdr3_nt: TGTGCCAGCACTACCCCCGGACAGTCCTACAATGAGCAGTTCTTC

clone_size: .
j_call: TRBJ2-7
d_call: .
v_call: TRBV11-2
cdr3_aa: CASSQGAGQLYEQYF
cdr3_nt: TGTGCCAGCAGCCAAGGAGCGGGACAGCTCTACGAGCAGTACTTC

clone_size: .
j_call: TRBJ2-1
d_call: TRBD2
v_call: TRBV6-2/TRBV6-3
cdr3_aa: CASSYGRLAGSEQFF
cdr3_nt: TGTGCCAGCAGTTACGGGAGACTAGCGGGAAGTGAGCAGTTCTTC

clone_size: few
j_call: TRBJ2-3
d_call: .
v_call: TRBV28
cdr3_aa: CASSFPRSRTDTQYF
cdr3_nt: TGTGCCAGCAGTTTCCCCCGGTCCCGCACAGATACGCAGTATTTT

clone_size: .
j_call: TRBJ1-1
d_call: .
v_call: TRBV5-4
cdr3_aa: CASRLGGAGDTEAFF
cdr3_nt: TGTGCCAGCAGGCTCGGGGGCGCGGGCGACACTGAAGCTTTCTTT

clone_size: .
j_call: TRBJ2-3
d_call: .
v_call: TRBV7-2
cdr3_aa: CASSSREADTQYF
cdr3_nt: TGTGCCAGCAGCTCCAGGGAGGCAGATACGCAGTATTTT

clone_size: .
j_call: TRBJ1-1
d_call: .
v_call: TRBV7-9
cdr3_aa: CASSLSGRMNTEAFF
cdr3_nt: TGTGCCAGCAGCTTATCGGGCAGGATGAACACTGAAGCTTTCTTT

clone_size: few
j_call: TRBJ2-1
d_call: TRBD1
v_call: TRBV24-1
cdr3_aa: CATSEPGQGDNEQFF
cdr3_nt: TGTGCCACCAGTGAGCCGGGACAGGGGGACAATGAGCAGTTCTTC

clone_size: .
j_call: TRBJ1-4
d_call: TRBD1
v_call: TRBV7-6
cdr3_aa: CASSSDRGQVEKLFF
cdr3_nt: TGTGCCAGCAGCTCAGACAGGGGACAGGTTGAAAAACTGTTTTTT

clone_size: few
j_call: TRBJ2-7
d_call: .
v_call: TRBV7-2
cdr3_aa: CASSMSGDEQYF
cdr3_nt: TGTGCCAGCAGTATGTCAGGGGACGAGCAGTACTTC

clone_size: .
j_call: TRBJ2-3
d_call: .
v_call: TRBV5-4
cdr3_aa: CASSLGAGAPRDTQYF
cdr3_nt: TGTGCCAGCAGCCTCGGGGCGGGGGCCCCCCGGGATACGCAGTATTTT

clone_size: many
j_call: TRBJ2-7
d_call: TRBD1
v_call: TRBV6-4
cdr3_aa: CAWRDRVTDEQYF
cdr3_nt: TGTGCCTGGCGAGACAGGGTAACGGACGAGCAGTACTTC

clone_size: few
j_call: TRBJ2-3
d_call: .
v_call: TRBV5-1
cdr3_aa: CASSLVPRTGTFLADTQYF
cdr3_nt: TGCGCCAGCAGCTTGGTCCCCCGCACAGGGACCTTTCTTGCAGATACGCAGTATTTT

clone_size: few
j_call: TRBJ2-3
d_call: .
v_call: TRBV9
cdr3_aa: CASSVGWDGSTDTQYF
cdr3_nt: TGTGCCAGCAGCGTAGGCTGGGACGGTAGCACAGATACGCAGTATTTT

clone_size: .
j_call: TRBJ2-7
d_call: .
v_call: TRBV2
cdr3_aa: CASSPDSFYEQYF
cdr3_nt: TGTGCCAGCAGCCCGGACAGCTTCTACGAGCAGTACTTC

clone_size: many
j_call: TRBJ1-1
d_call: .
v_call: TRBV9
cdr3_aa: CASSVEGGNTEAFF
cdr3_nt: TGTGCCAGCAGCGTAGAAGGGGGGAACACTGAAGCTTTCTTT

clone_size: .
j_call: TRBJ2-4
d_call: .
v_call: TRBV19
cdr3_aa: CASSPFPGSKNIQYF
cdr3_nt: TGTGCCAGTAGCCCATTTCCAGGGTCCAAAAACATTCAGTACTTC

clone_size: few
j_call: TRBJ1-1
d_call: .
v_call: TRBV19
cdr3_aa: CASSTGQPYEAFF
cdr3_nt: TGTGCCAGTAGTACGGGTCAGCCGTACGAAGCTTTCTTT

clone_size: many
j_call: TRBJ2-3
d_call: TRBD2
v_call: TRBV20-1
cdr3_aa: CSASSGGLASRDTQYF
cdr3_nt: TGCAGTGCTAGTAGCGGGGGGCTAGCGAGCCGAGATACGCAGTATTTT

clone_size: .
j_call: TRBJ2-2
d_call: TRBD1
v_call: TRBV7-9
cdr3_aa: CASSIPGGPGELFF
cdr3_nt: TGTGCCAGCAGCATTCCAGGGGGCCCCGGGGAGCTGTTTTTT

clone_size: .
j_call: TRBJ1-5
d_call: .
v_call: TRBV19
cdr3_aa: CASSPGLYRVNQPQHF
cdr3_nt: TGTGCCAGTAGTCCAGGATTGTACAGGGTCAATCAGCCCCAGCATTTT

clone_size: .
j_call: TRBJ2-2
d_call: TRBD2
v_call: TRBV20-1
cdr3_aa: CSARLVKAGGTGELFF
cdr3_nt: TGCAGTGCTCGCCTGGTAAAGGCCGGGGGGACCGGGGAGCTGTTTTTT

clone_size: .
j_call: TRBJ1-2
d_call: .
v_call: TRBV12-3/TRBV12-4
cdr3_aa: CASSLVEGYGYTF
cdr3_nt: TGTGCCAGCAGTTTAGTGGAAGGCTATGGCTACACCTTC

clone_size: many
j_call: TRBJ1-3
d_call: .
v_call: TRBV14
cdr3_aa: CASSQAGAGNTIYF
cdr3_nt: TGTGCCAGCAGCCAAGCGGGGGCTGGAAACACCATATATTTT